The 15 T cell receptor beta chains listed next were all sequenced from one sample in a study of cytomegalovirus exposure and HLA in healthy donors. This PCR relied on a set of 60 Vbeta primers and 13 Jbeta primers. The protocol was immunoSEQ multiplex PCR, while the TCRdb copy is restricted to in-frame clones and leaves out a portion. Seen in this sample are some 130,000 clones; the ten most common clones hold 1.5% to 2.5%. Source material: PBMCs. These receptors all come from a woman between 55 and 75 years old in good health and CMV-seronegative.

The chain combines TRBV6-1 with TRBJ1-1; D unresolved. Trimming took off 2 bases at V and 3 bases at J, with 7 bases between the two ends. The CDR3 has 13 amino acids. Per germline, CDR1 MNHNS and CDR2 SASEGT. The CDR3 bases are TGTGCCAGCAGTGAAATTGAGTACACTGAAGCTTTCTTT. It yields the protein CASSEIEYTEAFF.

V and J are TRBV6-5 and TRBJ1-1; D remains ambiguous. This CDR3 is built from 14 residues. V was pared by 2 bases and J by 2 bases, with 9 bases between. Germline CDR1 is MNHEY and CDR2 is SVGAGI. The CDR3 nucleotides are TGTGCCAGCAGTTACGACGGGAGTAACACTGAAGCTTTCTTT. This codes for CASSYDGSNTEAFF.

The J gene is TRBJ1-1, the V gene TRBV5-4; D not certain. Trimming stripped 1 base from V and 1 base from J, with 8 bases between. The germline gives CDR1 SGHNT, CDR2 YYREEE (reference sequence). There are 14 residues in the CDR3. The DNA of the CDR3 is TGTGCCAGCAGCTTGAGTACCGGGAACACTGAAGCTTTCTTT. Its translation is CASSLSTGNTEAFF.

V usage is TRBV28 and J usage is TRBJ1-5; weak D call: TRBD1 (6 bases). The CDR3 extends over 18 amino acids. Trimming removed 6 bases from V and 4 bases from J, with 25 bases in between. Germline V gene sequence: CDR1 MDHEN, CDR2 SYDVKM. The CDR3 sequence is CASSRDILKKKGNQPQHF. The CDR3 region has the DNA TGTGCCAGCAGCCGGGACATCCTCAAGAAGAAGGGGAATCAGCCCCAGCATTTT. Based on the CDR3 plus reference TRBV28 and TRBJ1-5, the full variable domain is DVKVTQSSRYLVKRTGEKVFLECVQDMDHENMFWYRQDPGLGLRLIYFSYDVKMKEKGDIPEGYSVSREKKERFSLILESASTNQTSMYLCASSRDILKKKGNQPQHFGDGTRLSIL.

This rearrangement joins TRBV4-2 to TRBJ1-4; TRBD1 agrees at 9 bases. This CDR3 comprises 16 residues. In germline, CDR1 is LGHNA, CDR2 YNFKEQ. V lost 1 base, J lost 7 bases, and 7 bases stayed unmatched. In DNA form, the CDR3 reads TGTGCCAGCAGCCAAGTTCCCGGACAGGGGCGTGAAAAACTGTTTTTT. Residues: CASSQVPGQGREKLFF.

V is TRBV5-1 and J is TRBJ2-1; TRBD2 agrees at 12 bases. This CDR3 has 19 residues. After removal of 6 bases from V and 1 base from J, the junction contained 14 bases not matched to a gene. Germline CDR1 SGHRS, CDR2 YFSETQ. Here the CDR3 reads CASTKKPGLAGLSYNEQFF. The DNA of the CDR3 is TGCGCCAGCACCAAAAAACCGGGACTAGCGGGCCTATCCTACAATGAGCAGTTCTTC.

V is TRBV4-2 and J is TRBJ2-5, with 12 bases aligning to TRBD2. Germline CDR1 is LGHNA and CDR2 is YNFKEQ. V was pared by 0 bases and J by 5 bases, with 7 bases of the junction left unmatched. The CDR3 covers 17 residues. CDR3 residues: CASSQELTSGSQETQYF. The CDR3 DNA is TGTGCCAGCAGCCAAGAACTGACTAGCGGGAGCCAGGAGACCCAGTACTTC.

The CDR3 bases are TGTGCCAGCAGCTTGGCAGGACAGGGGAGGAACGAGCAGTACTTC. This encodes CASSLAGQGRNEQYF. The chain uses TRBV5-6 and TRBJ2-7; 9 bases are a match to TRBD1. Germline CDR1 reads SGHDT; CDR2 reads YYEEEE. The CDR3 covers 15 residues. The V and J ends lost 0 bases and 5 bases, in that order; junction bases with no gene match: 6.

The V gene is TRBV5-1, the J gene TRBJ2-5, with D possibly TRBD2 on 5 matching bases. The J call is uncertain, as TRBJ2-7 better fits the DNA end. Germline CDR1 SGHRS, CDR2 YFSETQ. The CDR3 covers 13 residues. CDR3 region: CASSIAGNYEQYF. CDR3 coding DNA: TGCGCCAGCAGCATTGCCGGGAACTACGAGCAGTACTTC.

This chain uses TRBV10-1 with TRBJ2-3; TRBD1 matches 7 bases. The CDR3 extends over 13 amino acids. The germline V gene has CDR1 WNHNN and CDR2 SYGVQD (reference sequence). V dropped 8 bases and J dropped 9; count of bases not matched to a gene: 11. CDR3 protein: CASSGTAGSTQYF. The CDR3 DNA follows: TGCGCCAGCTCTGGGACAGCCGGCTCAACGCAGTATTTT.

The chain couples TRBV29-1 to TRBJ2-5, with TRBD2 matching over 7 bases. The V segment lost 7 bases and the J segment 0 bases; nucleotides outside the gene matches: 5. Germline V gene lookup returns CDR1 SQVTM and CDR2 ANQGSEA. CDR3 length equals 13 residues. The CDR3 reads CSGGGRYQETQYF. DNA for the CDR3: TGCAGCGGGGGGGGACGATACCAAGAGACCCAGTACTTC.

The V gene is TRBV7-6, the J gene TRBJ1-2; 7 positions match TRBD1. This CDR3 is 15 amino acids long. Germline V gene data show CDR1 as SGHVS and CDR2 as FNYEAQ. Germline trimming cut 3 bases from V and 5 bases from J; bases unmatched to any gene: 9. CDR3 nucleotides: TGTGCCAGCAGCTTTTTTGGACAGGACCCGTATGGCTACACCTTC. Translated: CASSFFGQDPYGYTF.

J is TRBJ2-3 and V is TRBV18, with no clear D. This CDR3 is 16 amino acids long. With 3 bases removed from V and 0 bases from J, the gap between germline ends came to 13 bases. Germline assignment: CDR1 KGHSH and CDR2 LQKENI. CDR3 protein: CASSPFRSLSTDTQYF. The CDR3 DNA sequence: TGTGCCAGCTCACCTTTTAGGAGTTTAAGCACAGATACGCAGTATTTT.

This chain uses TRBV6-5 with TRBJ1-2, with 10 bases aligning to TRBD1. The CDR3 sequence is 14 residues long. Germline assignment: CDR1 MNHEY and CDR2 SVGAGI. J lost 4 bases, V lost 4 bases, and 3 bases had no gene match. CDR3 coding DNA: TGTGCCAGCAGTTTGACAGGGGGCTTCTATGGCTACACCTTC. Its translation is CASSLTGGFYGYTF.

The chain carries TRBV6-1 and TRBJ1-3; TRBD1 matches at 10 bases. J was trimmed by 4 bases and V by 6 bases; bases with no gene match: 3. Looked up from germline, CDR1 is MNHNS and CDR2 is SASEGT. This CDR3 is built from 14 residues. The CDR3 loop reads CASRGTGAGNTIYF. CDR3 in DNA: TGTGCCAGCAGAGGGACAGGGGCAGGAAACACCATATATTTT.